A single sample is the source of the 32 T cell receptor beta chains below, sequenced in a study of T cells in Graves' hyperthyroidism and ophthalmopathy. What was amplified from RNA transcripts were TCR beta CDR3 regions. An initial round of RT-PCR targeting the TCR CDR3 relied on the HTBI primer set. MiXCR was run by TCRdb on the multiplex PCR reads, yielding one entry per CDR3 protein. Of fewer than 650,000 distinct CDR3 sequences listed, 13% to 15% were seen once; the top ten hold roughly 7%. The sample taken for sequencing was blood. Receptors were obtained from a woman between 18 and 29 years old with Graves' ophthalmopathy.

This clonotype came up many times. DNA of the CDR3: TGTGCCAGCAGTTTAAAGGGGGGGGGGGCGAGGAACGAGCAGTACTTC. Translated, it gives CASSLKGGGARNEQYF. V is TRBV28 and J is TRBJ2-7, with TRBD2 as a possible D gene (7 bases). Germline V gene data show CDR1 as MDHEN and CDR2 as SYDVKM. The V end was cut by 2 bases, the J end by 5 bases, with 19 bases between. The CDR3 spans 16 residues. The full variable domain, its missing parts supplied by reference TRBV28 and TRBJ2-7, is DVKVTQSSRYLVKRTGEKVFLECVQDMDHENMFWYRQDPGLGLRLIYFSYDVKMKEKGDIPEGYSVSREKKERFSLILESASTNQTSMYLCASSLKGGGARNEQYFGPGTRLTVT.

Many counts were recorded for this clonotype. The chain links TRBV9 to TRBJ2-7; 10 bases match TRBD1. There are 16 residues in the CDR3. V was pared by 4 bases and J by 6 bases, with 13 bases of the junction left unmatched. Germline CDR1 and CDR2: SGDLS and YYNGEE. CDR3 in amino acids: CASSTMSGTGVSEQYF. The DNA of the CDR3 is TGTGCCAGCAGCACCATGTCCGGGACAGGGGTAAGCGAGCAGTACTTC.

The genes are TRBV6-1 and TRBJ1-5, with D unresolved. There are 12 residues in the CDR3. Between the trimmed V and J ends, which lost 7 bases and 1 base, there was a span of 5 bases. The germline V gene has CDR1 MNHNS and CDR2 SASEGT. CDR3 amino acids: CASNGSNQPQHF. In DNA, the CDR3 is TGTGCCAGCAATGGGAGCAATCAGCCCCAGCATTTT.

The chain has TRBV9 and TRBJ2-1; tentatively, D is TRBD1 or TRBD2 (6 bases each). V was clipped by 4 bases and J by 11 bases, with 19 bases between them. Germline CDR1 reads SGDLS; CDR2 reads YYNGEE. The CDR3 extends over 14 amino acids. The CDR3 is CASSLEGDGGKQFF. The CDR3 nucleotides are TGTGCCAGCAGCCTTGAGGGGGACGGCGGGAAGCAGTTCTTC.

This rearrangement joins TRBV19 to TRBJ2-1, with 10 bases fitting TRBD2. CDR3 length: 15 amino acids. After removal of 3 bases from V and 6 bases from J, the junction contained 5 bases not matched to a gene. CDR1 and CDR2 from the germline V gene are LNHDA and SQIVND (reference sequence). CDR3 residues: CASSITSGTLNEQFF. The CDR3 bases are TGTGCCAGTAGTATTACTAGCGGGACCCTCAATGAGCAGTTCTTC.

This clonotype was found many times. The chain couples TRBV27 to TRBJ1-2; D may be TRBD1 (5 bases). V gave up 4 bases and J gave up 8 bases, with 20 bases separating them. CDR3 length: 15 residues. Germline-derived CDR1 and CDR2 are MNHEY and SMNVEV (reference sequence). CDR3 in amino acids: CASSSRQITMGGYTF. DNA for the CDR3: TGTGCCAGCAGTTCCAGACAGATTACTATGGGGGGCTACACCTTC.

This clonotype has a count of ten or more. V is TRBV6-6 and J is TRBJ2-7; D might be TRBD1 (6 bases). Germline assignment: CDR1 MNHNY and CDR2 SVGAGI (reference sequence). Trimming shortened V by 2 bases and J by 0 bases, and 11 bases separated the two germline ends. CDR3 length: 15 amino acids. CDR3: CASSYPRGSSYEQYF. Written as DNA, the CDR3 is TGTGCCAGCAGTTACCCCAGGGGTAGCTCCTACGAGCAGTACTTC.

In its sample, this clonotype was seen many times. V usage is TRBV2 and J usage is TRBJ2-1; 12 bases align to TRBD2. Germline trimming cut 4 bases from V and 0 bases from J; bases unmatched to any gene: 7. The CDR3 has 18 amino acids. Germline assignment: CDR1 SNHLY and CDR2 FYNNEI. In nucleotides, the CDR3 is TGTGCCAGCAGTGGCCTAGCGGGAGGGTCAAGCTCCTACAATGAGCAGTTCTTC. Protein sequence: CASSGLAGGSSSYNEQFF.

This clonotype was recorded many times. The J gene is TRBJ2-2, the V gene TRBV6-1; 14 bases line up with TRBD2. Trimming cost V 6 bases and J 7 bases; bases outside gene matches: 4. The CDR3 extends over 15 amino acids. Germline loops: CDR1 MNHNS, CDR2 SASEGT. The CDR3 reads CASRGTSGSHGELFF. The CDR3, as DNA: TGTGCCAGCAGAGGGACTAGCGGGAGTCACGGGGAGCTGTTTTTT.

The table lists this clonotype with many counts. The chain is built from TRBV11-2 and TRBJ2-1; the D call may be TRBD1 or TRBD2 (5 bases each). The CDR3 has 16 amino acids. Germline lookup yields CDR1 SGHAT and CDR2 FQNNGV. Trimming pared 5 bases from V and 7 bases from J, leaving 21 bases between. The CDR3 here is CASSPYPGTPGNEQFF. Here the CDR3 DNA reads TGTGCCAGCAGCCCCTACCCCGGGACCCCGGGGAATGAGCAGTTCTTC.

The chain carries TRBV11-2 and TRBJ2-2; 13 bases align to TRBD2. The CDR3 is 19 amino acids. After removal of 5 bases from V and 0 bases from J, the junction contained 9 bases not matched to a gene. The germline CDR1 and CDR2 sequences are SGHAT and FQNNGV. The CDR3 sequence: CASSLRRTSGRPNTGELFF. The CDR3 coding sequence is TGTGCCAGCAGCCTGCGCCGGACTAGCGGGAGACCGAACACCGGGGAGCTGTTTTTT.

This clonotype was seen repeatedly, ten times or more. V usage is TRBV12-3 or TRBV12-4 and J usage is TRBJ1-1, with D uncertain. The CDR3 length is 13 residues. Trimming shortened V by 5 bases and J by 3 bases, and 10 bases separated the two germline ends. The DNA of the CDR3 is TGTGCCAGCAGTGGAGGGTCGGACACTGAAGCTTTCTTT. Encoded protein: CASSGGSDTEAFF.

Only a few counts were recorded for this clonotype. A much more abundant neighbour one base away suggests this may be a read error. The CDR3 DNA reads as TGTGCCAGCAGCCTTCGACGACTAGATTCCCACGAGCAGTACTTC. It yields the protein CASSLRRLDSHEQYF. The chain carries TRBV7-9 and TRBJ2-7, with a tentative D call TRBD2 (6 bases). The CDR3 loop spans 15 amino acids. Looked up from germline, CDR1 is SEHNR and CDR2 is FQNEAQ (reference sequence). V was shortened by 5 bases and J by 5 bases, with 19 bases between the two germline ends.

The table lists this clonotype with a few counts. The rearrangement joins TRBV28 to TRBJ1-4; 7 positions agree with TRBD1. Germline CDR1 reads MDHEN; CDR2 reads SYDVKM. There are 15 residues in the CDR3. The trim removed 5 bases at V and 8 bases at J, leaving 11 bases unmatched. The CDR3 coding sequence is TGTGCCAGCAGTCCCCCCCCCGGGACAGCAGAAAAACTGTTTTTT. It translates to CASSPPPGTAEKLFF.

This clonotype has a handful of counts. CDR3 sequence (DNA): TGCGCCAGCAAGACCGCAAAAAACAATGAGCAGTTCTTC. Its translation: CASKTAKNNEQFF. The chain recombines TRBV5-1 with TRBJ2-1; D gene ambiguous. Germline V lookup: CDR1 SGHRS, CDR2 YFSETQ. Deletions cut 6 bases from V and 5 bases from J, with 12 bases between. The CDR3 has 13 amino acids. Full variable domain (rest looked up from reference TRBV5-1 and TRBJ2-1): KAGVTQTPRYLIKTRGQQVTLSCSPISGHRSVSWYQQTPGQGLQFLFEYFSETQRNKGNFPGRFSGRQFSNSRSEMNVSTLELGDSALYLCASKTAKNNEQFFGPGTRLTVL.

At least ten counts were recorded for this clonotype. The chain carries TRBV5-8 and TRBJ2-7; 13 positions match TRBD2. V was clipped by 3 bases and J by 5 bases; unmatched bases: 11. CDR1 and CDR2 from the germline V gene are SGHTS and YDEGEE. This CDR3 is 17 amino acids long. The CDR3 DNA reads TGTGCCAGCAGCTCCGGGACTAGCGGGATTCGGGGCCACGAGCAGTACTTC. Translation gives CASSSGTSGIRGHEQYF.

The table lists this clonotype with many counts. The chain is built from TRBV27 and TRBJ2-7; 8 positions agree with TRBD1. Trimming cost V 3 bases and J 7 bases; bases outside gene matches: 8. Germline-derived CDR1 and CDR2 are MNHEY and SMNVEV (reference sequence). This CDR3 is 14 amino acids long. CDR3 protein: CASSFGGTGREQYF. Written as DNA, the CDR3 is TGTGCCAGCAGTTTTGGGGGGACAGGCCGGGAGCAGTACTTC.

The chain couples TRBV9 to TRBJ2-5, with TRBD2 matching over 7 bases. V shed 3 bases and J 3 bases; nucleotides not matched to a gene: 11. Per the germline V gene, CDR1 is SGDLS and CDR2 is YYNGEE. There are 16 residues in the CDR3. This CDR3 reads CASSARSGTNKETQYF. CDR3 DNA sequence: TGTGCCAGCAGCGCCCGATCCGGGACTAACAAAGAGACCCAGTACTTC.

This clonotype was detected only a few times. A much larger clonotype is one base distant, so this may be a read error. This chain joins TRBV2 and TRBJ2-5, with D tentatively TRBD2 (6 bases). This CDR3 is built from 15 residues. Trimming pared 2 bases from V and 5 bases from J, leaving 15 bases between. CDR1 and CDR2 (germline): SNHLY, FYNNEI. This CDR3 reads CASSEPISGGETQYF. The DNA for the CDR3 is TGTGCCAGCAGTGAACCAATTAGCGGAGGGGAGACCCAGTACTTC.

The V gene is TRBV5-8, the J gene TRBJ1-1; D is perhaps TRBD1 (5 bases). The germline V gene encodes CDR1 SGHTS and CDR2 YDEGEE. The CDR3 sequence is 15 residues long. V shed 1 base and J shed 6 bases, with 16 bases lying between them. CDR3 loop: CASSLFRLRDAEAFF. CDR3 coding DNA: TGTGCCAGCAGCTTGTTCAGACTCCGGGACGCTGAAGCTTTCTTT.

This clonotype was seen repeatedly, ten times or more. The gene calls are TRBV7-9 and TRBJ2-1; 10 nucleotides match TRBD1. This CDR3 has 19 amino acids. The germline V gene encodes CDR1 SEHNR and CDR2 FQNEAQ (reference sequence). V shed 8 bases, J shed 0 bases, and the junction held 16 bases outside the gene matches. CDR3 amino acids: CASPPPGQGSMGSYNEQFF. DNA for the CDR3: TGTGCCAGCCCCCCCCCGGGACAGGGGTCTATGGGCTCCTACAATGAGCAGTTCTTC.

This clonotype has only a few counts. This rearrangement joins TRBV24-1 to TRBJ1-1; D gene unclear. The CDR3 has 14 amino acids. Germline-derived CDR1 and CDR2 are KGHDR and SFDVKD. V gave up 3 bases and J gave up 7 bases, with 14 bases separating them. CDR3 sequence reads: CATSDRKWEGEAFF. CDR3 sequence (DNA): TGTGCCACCAGTGATAGAAAATGGGAGGGTGAAGCTTTCTTT.

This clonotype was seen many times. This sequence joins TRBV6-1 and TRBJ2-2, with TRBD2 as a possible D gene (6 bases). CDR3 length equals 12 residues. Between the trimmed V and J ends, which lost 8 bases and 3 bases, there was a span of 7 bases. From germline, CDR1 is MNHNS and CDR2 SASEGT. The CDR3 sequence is CASGTYTGELFF. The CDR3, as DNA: TGTGCCAGCGGGACTTACACCGGGGAGCTGTTTTTT.

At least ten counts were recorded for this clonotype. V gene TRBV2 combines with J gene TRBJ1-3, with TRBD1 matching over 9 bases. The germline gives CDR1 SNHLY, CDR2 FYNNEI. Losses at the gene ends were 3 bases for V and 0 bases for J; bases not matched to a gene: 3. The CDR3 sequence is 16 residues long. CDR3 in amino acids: CASSDDRGNSGNTIYF. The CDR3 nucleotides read TGTGCCAGCAGTGATGACAGGGGGAACTCTGGAAACACCATATATTTT.

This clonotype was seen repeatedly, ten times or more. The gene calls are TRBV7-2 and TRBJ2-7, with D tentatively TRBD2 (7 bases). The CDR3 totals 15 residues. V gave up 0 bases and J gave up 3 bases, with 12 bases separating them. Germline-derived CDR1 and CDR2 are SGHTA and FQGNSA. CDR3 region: CASSLAGGDSYEQYF. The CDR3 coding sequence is TGTGCCAGCAGCTTAGCAGGGGGGGATAGCTACGAGCAGTACTTC. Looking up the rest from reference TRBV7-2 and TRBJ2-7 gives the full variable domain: GAGVSQSPSNKVTEKGKDVELRCDPISGHTALYWYRQSLGQGLEFLIYFQGNSAPDKSGLPSDRFSAERTGGSVSTLTIQRTQQEDSAVYLCASSLAGGDSYEQYFGPGTRLTVT.

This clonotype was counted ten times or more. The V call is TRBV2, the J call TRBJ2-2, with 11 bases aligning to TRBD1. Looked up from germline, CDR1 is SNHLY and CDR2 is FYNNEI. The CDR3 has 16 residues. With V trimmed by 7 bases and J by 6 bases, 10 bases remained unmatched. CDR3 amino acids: CASTGRTGGLAGELFF. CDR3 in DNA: TGTGCCAGCACTGGGCGGACAGGGGGCCTGGCCGGGGAGCTGTTTTTT.

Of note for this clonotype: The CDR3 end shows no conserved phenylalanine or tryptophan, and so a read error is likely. The CDR3 region is CASSQGVSGNTIYY. Here the CDR3 DNA reads TGTGCCAGCAGCCAAGGAGTCTCTGGAAACACCATATATTAT. The chain couples TRBV3-1 to TRBJ1-3; D is ambiguous. The V gene's germline CDR1 is LGHDT and CDR2 YNNKEL (reference sequence). V was pared by 1 base and J by 0 bases, with 4 bases between. The CDR3 loop spans 14 amino acids.

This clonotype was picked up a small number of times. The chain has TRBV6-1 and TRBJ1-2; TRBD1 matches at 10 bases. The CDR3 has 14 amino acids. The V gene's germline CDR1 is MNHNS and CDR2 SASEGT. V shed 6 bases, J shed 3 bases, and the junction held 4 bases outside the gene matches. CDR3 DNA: TGTGCCAGCAGGGGGACAGGGGACGACTATGGCTACACCTTC. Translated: CASRGTGDDYGYTF.

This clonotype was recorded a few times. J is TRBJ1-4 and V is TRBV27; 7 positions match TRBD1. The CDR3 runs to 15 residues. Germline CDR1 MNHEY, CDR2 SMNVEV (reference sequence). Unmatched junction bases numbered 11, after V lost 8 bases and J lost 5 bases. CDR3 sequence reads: CASRIRDSSNEKLFF. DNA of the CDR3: TGTGCCAGCCGAATACGGGACAGCTCCAATGAAAAACTGTTTTTT.

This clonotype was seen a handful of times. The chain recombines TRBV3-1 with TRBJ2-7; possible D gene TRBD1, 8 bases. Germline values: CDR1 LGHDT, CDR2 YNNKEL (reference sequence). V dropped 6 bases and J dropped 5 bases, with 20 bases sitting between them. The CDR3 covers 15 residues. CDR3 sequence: CASRKGTGGSDEQYF. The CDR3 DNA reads TGTGCCAGCAGGAAAGGGACAGGCGGGAGCGACGAGCAGTACTTC.

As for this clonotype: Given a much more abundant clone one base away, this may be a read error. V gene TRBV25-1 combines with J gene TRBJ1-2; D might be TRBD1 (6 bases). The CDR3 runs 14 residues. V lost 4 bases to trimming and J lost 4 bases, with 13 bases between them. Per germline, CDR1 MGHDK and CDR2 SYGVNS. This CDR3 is CASSGPGEGYGYTF. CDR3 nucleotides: TGTGCCAGCAGTGGCCCAGGGGAGGGCTATGGCTACACCTTC.

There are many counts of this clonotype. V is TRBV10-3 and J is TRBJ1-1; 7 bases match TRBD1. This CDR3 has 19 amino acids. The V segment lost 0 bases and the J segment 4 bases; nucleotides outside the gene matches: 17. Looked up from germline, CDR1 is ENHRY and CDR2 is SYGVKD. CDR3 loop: CAISESNVLRQGSSTEAFF. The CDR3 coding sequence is TGTGCCATCAGTGAGTCGAATGTCTTGAGACAGGGTTCATCCACTGAAGCTTTCTTT.